This note documents a single TCR beta chain sequence. Each CDR3 protein gets one entry after TCRdb re-called the reads with MiXCR. The sample records some 390,000 distinct CDR3 sequences, 15% to 20% being singletons. This specimen belongs to a study of T cell repertoires in cytomegalovirus infection. The CDR3 runs 14 residues. With 7 bases removed from V and 6 bases from J, the gap between germline ends came to 19 bases. Germline V gene sequence: CDR1 SQVTM, CDR2 ANQGSEA. This receptor was taken from a human donor in good health (CMV status not recorded). Some clones in this sample may be carry-over from other donors' samples. The gene calls are TRBV29-1 and TRBJ2-1; D call uncertain. The sequencing sample was made of PBMCs. CDR3 sequence: CSAIPRISINEQFF. The CDR3 bases are TGCAGCGCCATCCCCCGAATTAGCATCAATGAGCAGTTCTTC.